One and the same sample provided the 12 T cell receptor beta chains below, sequenced in a study of CD8 T cells in Susac syndrome. About 0.45 to 1 ug RNA was reverse transcribed with random hexamers. TCRdb passed the immunoSEQ multiplex PCR reads through MiXCR, listing each CDR3 protein once. The repertoire holds around 300,000 distinct CDR3 sequences, roughly 85% seen once, with roughly 0.21% in the top ten. Sequencing was done on a sample of CD8+ T cells from PBMCs. Source of these receptors: a human donor with multiple sclerosis.

The chain links TRBV3-1 to TRBJ2-1; no reliable D call. The ends were cut back, 0 bases at V and 5 bases at J, with 11 bases in the middle. This CDR3 region has 15 residues. Germline V gene data show CDR1 as LGHDT and CDR2 as YNNKEL (reference sequence). The CDR3 reads CASSQDRLDHNEQFF. The CDR3 DNA reads as TGTGCCAGCAGCCAAGATAGGCTGGACCACAATGAGCAGTTCTTC.

V and J are TRBV7-9 and TRBJ2-1; TRBD2 matches 14 bases. Germline V gives CDR1 SEHNR, CDR2 FQNEAQ (reference sequence). The CDR3 runs 16 residues. The junction had 7 bases not matched to a gene; V was cut back by 5 bases and J by 7 bases. The CDR3 region has the DNA TGTGCCAGCAGCCAAAAGACTAGCGGGAGGGTGAATGAGCAGTTCTTC. Translation gives CASSQKTSGRVNEQFF.

This clonotype was seen a handful of times. This chain links TRBV6-1 with TRBJ2-7, with D perhaps TRBD1 (6 bases). Trimming pared 6 bases from V and 6 bases from J, leaving 24 bases between. CDR3 size: 16 residues. The V gene's germline CDR1 is MNHNS and CDR2 SASEGT. The CDR3 protein is CASREKRGQIVFEQYF. The CDR3 region has the DNA TGTGCCAGCAGGGAAAAGAGGGGACAAATCGTTTTCGAGCAGTACTTC.

V and J are TRBV27 and TRBJ2-7; TRBD2 matches 10 bases. CDR1 is MNHEY, CDR2 SMNVEV, per germline (reference sequence). The CDR3 has 15 residues. With 4 bases clipped from V and 2 bases from J, the junction kept 5 bases outside the gene matches. CDR3 amino acids: CASSSGLADPYEQYF. The CDR3 bases are TGTGCCAGCAGTTCCGGACTAGCGGACCCCTACGAGCAGTACTTC.

This rearrangement joins TRBV14 to TRBJ1-2; possible D gene TRBD1, 6 bases. The CDR3 contains 15 residues. Germline V gene data show CDR1 as SGHDN and CDR2 as FVKESK. With 1 base removed from V and 5 bases from J, the gap between germline ends came to 14 bases. As DNA, the CDR3 is TGTGCCAGCAGCCAAGTCGGGGGCGATTGGTATGGCTACACCTTC. Its protein product is CASSQVGGDWYGYTF.

The chain recombines TRBV12-3 or TRBV12-4 with TRBJ2-3, with 12 bases aligning to TRBD2. The CDR3 sequence is 14 residues long. After removal of 6 bases from V and 6 bases from J, the junction contained 4 bases not matched to a gene. CDR3 loop: CASRRLAGADTQYF. The CDR3 DNA follows: TGTGCCAGCAGGCGACTAGCGGGAGCGGATACGCAGTATTTT.

The chain joins TRBV4-1 to TRBJ2-1, with 9 nucleotides matching TRBD2. This CDR3 comprises 17 residues. With 1 base clipped from V and 0 bases from J, the junction kept 4 bases outside the gene matches. Germline V gene sequence: CDR1 MGHRA, CDR2 YSYEKL. CDR3 DNA: TGCGCCAGCAGCCAAGGGTCACTAGCGGGCTCCTACAATGAGCAGTTCTTC. This encodes CASSQGSLAGSYNEQFF.

The rearrangement links TRBV4-3 to TRBJ1-5; TRBD1 is a possible D gene (5 bases). Germline CDR1 is LGHNA and CDR2 is YSLEER. Trimming cost V 1 base and J 4 bases, with 8 bases left between them. The CDR3 runs 14 residues. CDR3 nucleotide sequence: TGCGCCAGCAGCCAAGGGAGGGGTAATCAGCCCCAGCATTTT. This gives the protein CASSQGRGNQPQHF.

V and J are TRBV28 and TRBJ2-1; 10 nucleotides align to TRBD2. Germline loops: CDR1 MDHEN, CDR2 SYDVKM. V lost 3 bases, J lost 7 bases, and 12 bases stayed unmatched. The CDR3 has 17 residues. The CDR3 sequence is CASSLRTGLAMRNEQFF. The CDR3 region has the DNA TGTGCCAGCAGTTTGAGGACGGGACTAGCGATGAGAAATGAGCAGTTCTTC.

J is TRBJ2-1 and V is TRBV7-9; TRBD2 is a possible D gene (5 bases). Germline values: CDR1 SEHNR, CDR2 FQNEAQ (reference sequence). This CDR3 has 14 residues. The V and J ends lost 7 bases and 4 bases respectively, with 14 bases between them. The CDR3 nucleotides are TGTGCCAGCACCCGAAAAAGCGGATACAATGAGCAGTTCTTC. Its protein is CASTRKSGYNEQFF.

V usage is TRBV12-3 or TRBV12-4 and J usage is TRBJ2-5; no reliable D call. The CDR3 loop spans 16 amino acids. V was trimmed by 5 bases and J by 0 bases, leaving 16 bases between them. CDR3 amino acids: CASSGVWPLYQETQYF. CDR3 DNA sequence: TGTGCCAGCAGTGGTGTGTGGCCCTTGTACCAAGAGACCCAGTACTTC.

The rearrangement uses TRBV24-1 and TRBJ2-5, with 8 bases fitting TRBD1. V dropped 2 bases and J dropped 0; count of bases not matched to a gene: 1. The CDR3 loop spans 15 amino acids. Germline V gives CDR1 KGHDR, CDR2 SFDVKD. Written as DNA, the CDR3 is TGTGCCACCAGTGATTGGACAGGGAACCAAGAGACCCAGTACTTC. This gives the protein CATSDWTGNQETQYF.